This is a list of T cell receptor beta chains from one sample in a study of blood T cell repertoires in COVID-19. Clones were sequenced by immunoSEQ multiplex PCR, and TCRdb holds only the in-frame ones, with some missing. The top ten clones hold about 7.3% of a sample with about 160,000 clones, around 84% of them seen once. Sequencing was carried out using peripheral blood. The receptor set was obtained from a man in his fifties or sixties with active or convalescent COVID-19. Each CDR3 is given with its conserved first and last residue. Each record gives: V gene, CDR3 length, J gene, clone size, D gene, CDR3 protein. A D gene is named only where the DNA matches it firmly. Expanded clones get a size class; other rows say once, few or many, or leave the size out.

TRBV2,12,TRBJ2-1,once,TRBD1,CASRRTGTEQFF
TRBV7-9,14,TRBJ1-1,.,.,CASSLFREGTEAFF
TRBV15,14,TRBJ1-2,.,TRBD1,CATSKDRGFYGYTF
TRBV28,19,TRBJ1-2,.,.,CAIPRRATDLYVSSDGYTF
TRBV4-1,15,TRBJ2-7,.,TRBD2,CASSRSGGPSYEQYF
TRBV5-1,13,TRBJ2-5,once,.,CASSLERQETQYF
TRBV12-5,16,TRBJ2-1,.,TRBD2,CASAISGGANYNEQFF
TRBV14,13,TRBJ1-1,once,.,CASSPDRGNRAFF
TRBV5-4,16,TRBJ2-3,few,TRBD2,CASSLGAGRGTDTQYF
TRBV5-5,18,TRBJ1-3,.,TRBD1,CASSFSSPGTVTGNTIYF
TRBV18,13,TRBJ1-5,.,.,CASSPQVNQPQHF
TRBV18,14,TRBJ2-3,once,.,CASSPGVRTDTQYF
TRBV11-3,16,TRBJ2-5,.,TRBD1,CASSGSYRGLQETQYF
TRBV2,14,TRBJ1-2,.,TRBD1,CAGSPMGQPYGYTF
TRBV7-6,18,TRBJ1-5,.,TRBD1,CASSLDAGGLGGNQPQHF
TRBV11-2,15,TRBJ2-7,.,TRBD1,CASSVGTGGFYEQYF
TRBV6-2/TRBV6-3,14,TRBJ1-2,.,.,CASSYSGSSYGYTF
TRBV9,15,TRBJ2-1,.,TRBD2,CASSVGASGGYEQFF
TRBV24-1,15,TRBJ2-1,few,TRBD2,CATSDIQRGDNEQFF
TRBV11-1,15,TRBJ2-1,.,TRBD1,CASRTDRAIWNEQFF
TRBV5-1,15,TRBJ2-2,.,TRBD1,CASSLDRGYTGELFF
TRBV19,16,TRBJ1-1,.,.,CASSIRGGTMNTEAFF
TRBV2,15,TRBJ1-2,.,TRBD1,CASSPTGTGDYGYTF
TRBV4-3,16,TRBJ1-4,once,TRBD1,CASSRSTQGAGEKLFF
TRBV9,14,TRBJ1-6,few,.,CASSVEQLNSPLHF
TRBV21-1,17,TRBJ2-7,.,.,CASSSRTGSGSPYEQYF
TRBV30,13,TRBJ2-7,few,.,CAWSQQAPGEQYF
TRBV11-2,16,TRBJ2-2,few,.,CASSLGTQRGTGELFF
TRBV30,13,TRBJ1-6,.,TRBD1,CACWDSAWSPLHF
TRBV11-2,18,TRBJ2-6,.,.,CASSLVPGTRTGANVLTF
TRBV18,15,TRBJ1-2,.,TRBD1,CASSPPGQKNYGYTF
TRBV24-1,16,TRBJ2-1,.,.,CATSDSALRPNNEQFF
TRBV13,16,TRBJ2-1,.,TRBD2,CASSLRTSGTYNEQFF
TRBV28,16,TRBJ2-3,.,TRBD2,CASSPPLAGVSDTQYF
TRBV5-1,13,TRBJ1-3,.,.,CASSLNLGNTIYF
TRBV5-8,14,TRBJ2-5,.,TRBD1,CASSWGQAGETQYF
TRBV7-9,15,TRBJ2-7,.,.,CASSPRLQGPHEQYF
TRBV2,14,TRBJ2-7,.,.,CASRDDNAYYEQYF
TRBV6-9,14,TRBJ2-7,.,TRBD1,CASSRGTGSDEQYF
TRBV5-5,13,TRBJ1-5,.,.,CASSQTGYQPQHF
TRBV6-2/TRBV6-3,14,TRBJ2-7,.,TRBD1,CASSPRTGIYEQYF
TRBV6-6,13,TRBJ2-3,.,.,CASRYSGVDTQYF
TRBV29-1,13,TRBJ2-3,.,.,CSITGSSTDTQYF
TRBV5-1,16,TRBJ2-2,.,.,CASSLGGGGDTGELFF
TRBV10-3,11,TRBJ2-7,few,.,CATGVGGEQYF
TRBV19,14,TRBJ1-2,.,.,CASSIQGNPYGYTF
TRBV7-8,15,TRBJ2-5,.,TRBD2,CASSLRGEDWKTQYF